This TCR beta chain was sequenced in a study of blood T cell repertoires in COVID-19. Whole-study context: The samples span acute and convalescent COVID-19 from the United States, Italy and Spain.

The V gene end was trimmed by 0 bases and the J gene end by 1 base; junction bases not matched to a gene: 2. CDR1 SGHRS and CDR2 YFSETQ come from the germline V gene. The CDR3 loop spans 16 amino acids. Per the authors' pipeline: Amplification with reference gene primers provided the estimates of nucleated cell counts. This table comes from immunoSEQ multiplex PCR, and its TCRdb copy is limited to in-frame clones, with some not included. V, J and clone size are those of that table, while D and trimming were read from the DNA. The sample shows roughly 240,000 clones, 85% of them seen only once. Living in about two dozen US areas, the participants were between about 18 and 95 years of age. Participants had their cohort set by participant-reported clinical history.

Source material: PBMCs or T cells enriched from blood (not recorded which). The TCR comes from a woman aged 45 to 65 with acute COVID-19. The chain links TRBV5-1 to TRBJ2-3; 10 nucleotides agree with TRBD1. In DNA, the CDR3 is TGCGCCAGCAGCTTGGTCGGGACAGGGGGCACAGATACGCAGTATTTT. Its translation: CASSLVGTGGTDTQYF.